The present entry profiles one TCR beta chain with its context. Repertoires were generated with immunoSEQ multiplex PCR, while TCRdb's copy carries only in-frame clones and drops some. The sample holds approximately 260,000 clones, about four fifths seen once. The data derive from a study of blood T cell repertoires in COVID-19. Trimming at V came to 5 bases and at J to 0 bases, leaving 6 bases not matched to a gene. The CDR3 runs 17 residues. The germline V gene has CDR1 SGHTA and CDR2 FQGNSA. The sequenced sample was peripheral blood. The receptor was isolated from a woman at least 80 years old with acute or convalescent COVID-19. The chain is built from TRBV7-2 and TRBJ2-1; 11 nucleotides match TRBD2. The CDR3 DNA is TGTGCCAGCAGCGCCCAGCTAGCGGGGGGCTCCTACAATGAGCAGTTCTTC. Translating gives CASSAQLAGGSYNEQFF.